The rows below give T cell receptor beta chains drawn from one sample of a study of CD8 T cells in ankylosing spondylitis. In TCRdb, the 5' RACE reads were re-called with MiXCR into one record per CDR3 protein. The sample shows around 220,000 distinct CDR3 sequences, roughly a tenth of them seen only once. The material sequenced was blood, either unsorted or a sorted T cell fraction (not recorded which). These receptors all stem from a male donor with ankylosing spondylitis or in good health (not recorded which). Both conserved end residues are part of each CDR3. A D gene is named only where the DNA matches it firmly. Size is stated for part of the rows, as once, few or many counts, or as a class when the clone is expanded.

length: 12; D: TRBD1; V: TRBV6-5; J: TRBJ1-4; size: once; DNA: TGTGCCAGCAGCCCTGGGACAGGGTTGGTGTTTTTT; CDR3: CASSPGTGLVFF
length: 13; D: NA; V: TRBV7-2; J: TRBJ2-1; size: few; DNA: TGTGCCAGCAGAAGGCTAGGAACCGATGAGCAGTTCTTC; CDR3: CASRRLGTDEQFF
length: 12; D: NA; V: TRBV15; J: TRBJ2-7; size: many; DNA: TGTGCCACCAGCAGAGGAGAGCTGGAGCAGTACTTC; CDR3: CATSRGELEQYF
length: 16; D: NA; V: TRBV20-1; J: TRBJ2-3; size: many; DNA: TGCAGTGCTAGAGATCTCGCGCGGGGTAGCACAGATACGCAGTATTTT; CDR3: CSARDLARGSTDTQYF
length: 18; D: NA; V: TRBV21-1; J: TRBJ2-3; size: NA; DNA: TGTGCCAGCAGCAATTCCGTTCGGGACAGACCCCCTACGGATACGCAGTATTTT; CDR3: CASSNSVRDRPPTDTQYF
length: 16; D: NA; V: TRBV21-1; J: TRBJ1-5; size: NA; DNA: TGTGCCAGCAGCAAAGAGAGGGGTCAAACTTGCCAGCCCCAGCATTTT; CDR3: CASSKERGQTCQPQHF
length: 15; D: TRBD1; V: TRBV12-3/TRBV12-4; J: TRBJ2-7; size: many; DNA: TGTGCCAGCAGTACTGACAGGGACAGGGCCTACGAGCAGTACTTC; CDR3: CASSTDRDRAYEQYF
length: 15; D: NA; V: TRBV28; J: TRBJ1-3; size: many; DNA: TGTGCCAGCACCTTATCCGGGGGAAGGGGAAACACCATATATTTT; CDR3: CASTLSGGRGNTIYF
length: 15; D: TRBD1; V: TRBV20-1; J: TRBJ2-1; size: many; DNA: TGCAGTGCTTTCCCCCCCCGACAGGGTGGCAATGAGCAGTTCTTC; CDR3: CSAFPPRQGGNEQFF
length: 16; D: NA; V: TRBV7-2; J: TRBJ2-2; size: NA; DNA: TGTGCCAGCAGCTTAGAGAGTACGGCGAACACCGGGGAGCTGTTTTTT; CDR3: CASSLESTANTGELFF
length: 15; D: NA; V: TRBV5-1; J: TRBJ2-7; size: many; DNA: TGCGCCAGCAGCTTAGCCGGGCCCAGCACCTACGAGCAGTACTTC; CDR3: CASSLAGPSTYEQYF
length: 14; D: NA; V: TRBV5-1; J: TRBJ2-5; size: NA; DNA: TGCGCCAGCAGCCCAAACGGGGGAGGAGAGACCCAGTACTTC; CDR3: CASSPNGGGETQYF
length: 13; D: NA; V: TRBV7-6; J: TRBJ2-5; size: many; DNA: TGTGCCAGCAGCTCCATCCTCCAAGAGACCCAGTACTTC; CDR3: CASSSILQETQYF
length: 14; D: TRBD1; V: TRBV20-1; J: TRBJ1-1; size: many; DNA: TGCAGTGCTCAAAAACAGGGGGGGAACACTGAAGCTTTCTTT; CDR3: CSAQKQGGNTEAFF
length: 17; D: TRBD1; V: TRBV14; J: TRBJ2-7; size: many; DNA: TGTGCCAGCAGCCAACCACCCGGGACAGGGGAGGCCTACGAGCAGTACTTC; CDR3: CASSQPPGTGEAYEQYF
length: 14; D: NA; V: TRBV29-1; J: TRBJ2-2; size: many; DNA: TGCAGCGTTGGGGAAGGGCGGGACACCGGGGAGCTGTTTTTT; CDR3: CSVGEGRDTGELFF
length: 14; D: NA; V: TRBV12-3/TRBV12-4; J: TRBJ1-4; size: few; DNA: TGTGCCAGTTGTCTAGGGGGGGGAGATGAAAAACTGTTTTTT; CDR3: CASCLGGGDEKLFF
length: 16; D: TRBD1; V: TRBV3-1; J: TRBJ1-5; size: NA; DNA: TGTGCCAGCAGCCAGGATGGGGGACAGGGGAATCAGCCCCAGCATTTT; CDR3: CASSQDGGQGNQPQHF
length: 13; D: NA; V: TRBV15; J: TRBJ1-4; size: many; DNA: TGTGCCACCAGCAGAGGACCAAATGAAAAACTGTTTTTT; CDR3: CATSRGPNEKLFF
length: 12; D: NA; V: TRBV7-9; J: TRBJ2-7; size: many; DNA: TGTGCCAGCAGCCTAGAGGTTTCGGAGCAGTACTTC; CDR3: CASSLEVSEQYF
length: 15; D: NA; V: TRBV30; J: TRBJ1-3; size: NA; DNA: TGTGCCTGGAAAAGCGCAGGAAACTCTGGAAACACCATATATTTT; CDR3: CAWKSAGNSGNTIYF
length: 15; D: NA; V: TRBV20-1; J: TRBJ2-2; size: many; DNA: TGCAGTGCGCAAACGGGGGGCCTAAACACCGGGGAGCTGTTTTTT; CDR3: CSAQTGGLNTGELFF
length: 12; D: TRBD1; V: TRBV5-8; J: TRBJ2-7; size: many; DNA: TGTGCCAGCAGCTTTCGGACAGGGGAGCAGTACTTC; CDR3: CASSFRTGEQYF
length: 16; D: TRBD2; V: TRBV5-1; J: TRBJ2-2; size: NA; DNA: TGCGCCAGCAGCATGGTCGGGGGGACGAACACCGGGGAGCTGTTTTTT; CDR3: CASSMVGGTNTGELFF
length: 14; D: TRBD1; V: TRBV12-3/TRBV12-4; J: TRBJ2-1; size: many; DNA: TGTGCCAGCAGACCACAGGGGGCCCTCAATGAGCAGTTCTTC; CDR3: CASRPQGALNEQFF
length: 14; D: NA; V: TRBV7-2; J: TRBJ1-1; size: few; DNA: TGTGCCAGCAGCTTAGCCCACGGATCCCCAGAAGCTTTCTTT; CDR3: CASSLAHGSPEAFF
length: 12; D: TRBD2; V: TRBV29-1; J: TRBJ2-1; size: NA; DNA: TGCAGCGTTGTCCGGGGGGGGACAACGGTCGACTTC; CDR3: CSVVRGGTTVDF
length: 16; D: TRBD2; V: TRBV15; J: TRBJ2-5; size: few; DNA: TGTGCCACCAGCATCCAACTAGCGGGGGTTCAAGAGACCCAGTACTTC; CDR3: CATSIQLAGVQETQYF
length: 14; D: NA; V: TRBV5-1; J: TRBJ1-1; size: many; DNA: TGCGCCAGCAGCTTTGATACTATGAACACTGAAGCTTTCTTT; CDR3: CASSFDTMNTEAFF
length: 15; D: NA; V: TRBV12-3/TRBV12-4; J: TRBJ2-7; size: many; DNA: TGTGCCAGCAGTTTAGTTATCGGGGCCCCCTACGAGCAGTACTTC; CDR3: CASSLVIGAPYEQYF
length: 13; D: TRBD1; V: TRBV5-1; J: TRBJ1-1; size: many; DNA: TGCGCCAGCAGCACAGGGGAATGGACTGAAGCTTTCTTT; CDR3: CASSTGEWTEAFF
length: 12; D: NA; V: TRBV3-1; J: TRBJ2-3; size: many; DNA: TGTGCCAGCAGCCAAAGGGCGGATACGCAGTATTTT; CDR3: CASSQRADTQYF
length: 16; D: NA; V: TRBV19; J: TRBJ1-2; size: NA; DNA: TGTGCCAGTAGTATAGAGTCGGCGGCGGGAAACTATGGCTACACCTTC; CDR3: CASSIESAAGNYGYTF